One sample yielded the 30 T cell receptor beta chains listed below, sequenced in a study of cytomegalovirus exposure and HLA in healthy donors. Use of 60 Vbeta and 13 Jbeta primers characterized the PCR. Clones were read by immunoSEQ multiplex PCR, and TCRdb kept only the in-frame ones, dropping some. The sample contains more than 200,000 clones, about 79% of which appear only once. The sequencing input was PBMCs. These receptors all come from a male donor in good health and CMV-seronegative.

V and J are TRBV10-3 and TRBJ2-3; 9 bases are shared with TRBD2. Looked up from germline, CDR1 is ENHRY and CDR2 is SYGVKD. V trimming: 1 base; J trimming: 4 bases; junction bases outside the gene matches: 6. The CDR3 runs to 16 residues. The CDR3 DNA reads TGTGCCATCAGTGAGTATCAGCGGGGGGCAGCAGATACGCAGTATTTT. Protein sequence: CAISEYQRGAADTQYF.

The CDR3 sequence is CASSLYLGSGGIYEQYF. Here the CDR3 DNA reads TGTGCCAGCAGCCTCTACCTGGGGTCAGGGGGCATCTACGAGCAGTACTTC. V gene TRBV7-8 combines with J gene TRBJ2-7, with 8 bases lining up with TRBD1. Per the germline V gene, CDR1 is SGHVS and CDR2 is FQNEAQ. Trimming cost V 5 bases and J 3 bases; bases outside gene matches: 15. The CDR3 spans 17 residues.

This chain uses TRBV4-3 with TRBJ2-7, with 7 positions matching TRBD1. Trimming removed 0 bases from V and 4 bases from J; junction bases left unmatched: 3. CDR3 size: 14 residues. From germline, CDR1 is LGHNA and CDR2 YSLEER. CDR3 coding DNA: TGCGCCAGCAGCCAAGATTCGGGACAGTACGAGCAGTACTTC. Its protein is CASSQDSGQYEQYF.

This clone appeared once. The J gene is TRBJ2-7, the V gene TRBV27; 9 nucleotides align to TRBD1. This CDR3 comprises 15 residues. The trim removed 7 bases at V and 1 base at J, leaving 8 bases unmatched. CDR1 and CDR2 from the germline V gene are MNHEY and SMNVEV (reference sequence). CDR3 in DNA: TGTGCCAGCACTTACGGGACAGGGCCTTCCTACGAGCAGTACTTC. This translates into CASTYGTGPSYEQYF.

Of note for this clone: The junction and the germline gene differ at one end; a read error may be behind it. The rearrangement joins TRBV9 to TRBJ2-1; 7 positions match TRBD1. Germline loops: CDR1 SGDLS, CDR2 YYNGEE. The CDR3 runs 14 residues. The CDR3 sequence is CASSVEDRNKEQFF. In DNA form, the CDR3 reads TGTGCCAGCAGCGTAGAGGACAGGAACAAGGAGCAGTTCTTC.

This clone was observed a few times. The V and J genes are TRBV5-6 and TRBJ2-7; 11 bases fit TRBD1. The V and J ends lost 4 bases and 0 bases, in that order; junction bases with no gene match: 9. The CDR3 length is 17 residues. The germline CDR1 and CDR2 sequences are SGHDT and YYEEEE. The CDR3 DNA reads TGTGCCAGCAGCGGCCTCCGGGACAGGGGGGTCTCCTACGAGCAGTACTTC. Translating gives CASSGLRDRGVSYEQYF.

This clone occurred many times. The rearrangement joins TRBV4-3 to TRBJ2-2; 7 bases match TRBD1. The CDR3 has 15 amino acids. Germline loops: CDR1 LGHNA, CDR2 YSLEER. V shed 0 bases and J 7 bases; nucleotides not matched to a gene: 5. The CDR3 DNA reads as TGCGCCAGCAGCCAAGAAGACAGGGTTGGCGGGGAGCTGTTTTTT. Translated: CASSQEDRVGGELFF.

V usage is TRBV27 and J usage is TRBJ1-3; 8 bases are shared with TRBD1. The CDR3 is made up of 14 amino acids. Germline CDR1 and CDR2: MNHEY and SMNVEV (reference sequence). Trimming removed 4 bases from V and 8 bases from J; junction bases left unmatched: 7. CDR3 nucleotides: TGTGCCAGCAGTTCCGGGACAGGCATGGACACCATATATTTT. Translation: CASSSGTGMDTIYF.

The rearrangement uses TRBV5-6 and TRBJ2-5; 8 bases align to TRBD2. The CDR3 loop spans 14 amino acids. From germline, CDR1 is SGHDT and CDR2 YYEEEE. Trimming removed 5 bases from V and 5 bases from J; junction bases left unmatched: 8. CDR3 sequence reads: CASSRGGDSETQYF. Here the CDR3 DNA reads TGTGCCAGCAGTCGGGGGGGTGATTCGGAGACCCAGTACTTC. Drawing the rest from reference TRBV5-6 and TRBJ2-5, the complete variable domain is DAGVTQSPTHLIKTRGQQVTLRCSPKSGHDTVSWYQQALGQGPQFIFQYYEEEERQRGNFPDRFSGHQFPNYSSELNVNALLLGDSALYLCASSRGGDSETQYFGPGTRLLVL.

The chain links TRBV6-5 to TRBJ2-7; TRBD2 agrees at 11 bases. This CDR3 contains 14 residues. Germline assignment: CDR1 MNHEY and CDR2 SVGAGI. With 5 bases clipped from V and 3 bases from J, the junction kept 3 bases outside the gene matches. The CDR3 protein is CASSETSGIYEQYF. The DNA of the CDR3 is TGTGCCAGCAGTGAGACTAGCGGGATCTACGAGCAGTACTTC.

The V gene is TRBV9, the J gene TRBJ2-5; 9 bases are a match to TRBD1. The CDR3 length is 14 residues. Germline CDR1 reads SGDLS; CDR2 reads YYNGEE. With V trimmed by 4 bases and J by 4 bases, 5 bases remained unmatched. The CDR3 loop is CASSRTGGVETQYF. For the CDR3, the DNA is TGTGCCAGCAGCAGAACAGGGGGCGTAGAGACCCAGTACTTC.

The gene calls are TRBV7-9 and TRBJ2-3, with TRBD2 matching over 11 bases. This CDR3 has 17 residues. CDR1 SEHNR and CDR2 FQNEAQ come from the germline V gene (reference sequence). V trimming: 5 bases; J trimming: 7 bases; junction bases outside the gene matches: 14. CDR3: CASSIFSSGGTQNTQYF. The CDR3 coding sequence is TGTGCCAGCAGCATCTTCTCTAGCGGGGGGACACAAAATACGCAGTATTTT.

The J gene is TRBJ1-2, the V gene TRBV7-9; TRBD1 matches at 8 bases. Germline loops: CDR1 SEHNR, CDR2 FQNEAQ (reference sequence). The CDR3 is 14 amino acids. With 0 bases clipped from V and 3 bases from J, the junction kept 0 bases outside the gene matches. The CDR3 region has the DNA TGTGCCAGCAGCTTAGCACAGGGGGACTATGGCTACACCTTC. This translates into CASSLAQGDYGYTF.

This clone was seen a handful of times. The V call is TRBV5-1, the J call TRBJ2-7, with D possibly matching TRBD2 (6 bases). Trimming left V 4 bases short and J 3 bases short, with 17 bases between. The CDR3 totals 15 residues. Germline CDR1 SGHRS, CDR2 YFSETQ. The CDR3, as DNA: TGCGCCAGCAGCCCTCCGGGACTGAGGAACTACGAGCAGTACTTC. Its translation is CASSPPGLRNYEQYF.

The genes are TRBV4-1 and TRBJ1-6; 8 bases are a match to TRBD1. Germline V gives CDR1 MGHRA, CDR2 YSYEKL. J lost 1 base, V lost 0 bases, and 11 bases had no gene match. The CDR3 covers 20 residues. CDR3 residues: CASSQDRAGGVRSYNSPLHF. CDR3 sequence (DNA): TGCGCCAGCAGCCAAGATCGGGCAGGGGGCGTTAGGTCCTATAATTCACCCCTCCACTTT.

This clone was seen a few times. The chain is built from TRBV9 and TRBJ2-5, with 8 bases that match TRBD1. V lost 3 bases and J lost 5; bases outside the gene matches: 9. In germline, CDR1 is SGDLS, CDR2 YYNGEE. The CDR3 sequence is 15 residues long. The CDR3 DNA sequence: TGTGCCAGCAGCGCCATAACAGGGGGTCTGGAGACCCAGTACTTC. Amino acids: CASSAITGGLETQYF.

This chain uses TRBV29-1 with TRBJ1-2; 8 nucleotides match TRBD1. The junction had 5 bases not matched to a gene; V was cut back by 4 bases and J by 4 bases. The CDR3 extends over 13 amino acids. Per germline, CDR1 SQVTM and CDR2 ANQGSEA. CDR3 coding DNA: TGCAGCGTTGGGACCGGACAGGGCTATGGCTACACCTTC. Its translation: CSVGTGQGYGYTF.

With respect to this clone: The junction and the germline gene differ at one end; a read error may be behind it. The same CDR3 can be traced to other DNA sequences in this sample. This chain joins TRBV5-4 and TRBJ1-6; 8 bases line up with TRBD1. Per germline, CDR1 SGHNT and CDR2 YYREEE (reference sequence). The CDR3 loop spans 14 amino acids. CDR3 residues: CASSLGQGRTPLHF. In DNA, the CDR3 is TGTGCTAGCAGCCTTGGACAGGGTAGGACACCCCTCCACTTT.

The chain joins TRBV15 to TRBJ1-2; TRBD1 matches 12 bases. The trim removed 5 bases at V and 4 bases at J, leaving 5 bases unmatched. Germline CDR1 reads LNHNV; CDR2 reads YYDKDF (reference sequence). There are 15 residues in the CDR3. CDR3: CATSSGTGGFYGYTF. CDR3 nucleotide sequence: TGTGCCACCAGCTCCGGGACAGGGGGCTTCTATGGCTACACCTTC.

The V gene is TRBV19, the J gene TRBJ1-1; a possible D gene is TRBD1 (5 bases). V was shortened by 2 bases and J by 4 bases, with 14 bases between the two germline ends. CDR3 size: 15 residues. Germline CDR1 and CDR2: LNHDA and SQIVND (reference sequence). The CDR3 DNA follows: TGTGCCAGTAGTATAAACTTCGGGGGTGCCACTGAAGCTTTCTTT. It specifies CASSINFGGATEAFF.

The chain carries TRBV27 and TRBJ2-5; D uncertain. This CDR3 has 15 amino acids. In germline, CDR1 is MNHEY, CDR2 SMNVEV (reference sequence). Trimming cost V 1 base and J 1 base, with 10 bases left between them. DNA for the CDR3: TGTGCCAGCAGTTTATACGTCAGGCCCCAAGAGACCCAGTACTTC. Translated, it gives CASSLYVRPQETQYF.

The CDR3 DNA reads TGTGCCAGCAGCTTGACAGGGCTCTACGAGCAGTACTTC. Protein product: CASSLTGLYEQYF. The rearrangement links TRBV5-6 to TRBJ2-7, with D possibly matching TRBD1 (6 bases). Trimming removed 1 base at V and 3 bases at J, with 8 bases between. Germline V gene data show CDR1 as SGHDT and CDR2 as YYEEEE. CDR3 length equals 13 residues.

CDR3 nucleotide sequence: TGTGCCAGCAGCGTTGGGCAGTTTAATCAGCCCCAGCATTTT. Its translation is CASSVGQFNQPQHF. This sequence joins TRBV7-9 and TRBJ1-5, with D unclear. The CDR3 runs to 14 residues. The V end lost 5 bases, the J end lost 4 bases, and 12 bases lay between the germline ends. Germline values: CDR1 SEHNR, CDR2 FQNEAQ (reference sequence).

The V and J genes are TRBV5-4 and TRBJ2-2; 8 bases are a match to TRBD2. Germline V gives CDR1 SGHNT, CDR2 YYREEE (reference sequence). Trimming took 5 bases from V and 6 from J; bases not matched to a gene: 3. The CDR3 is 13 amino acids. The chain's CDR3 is CASRPGGAGELFF. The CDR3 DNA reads TGTGCCAGCAGGCCCGGGGGGGCCGGGGAGCTGTTTTTT.

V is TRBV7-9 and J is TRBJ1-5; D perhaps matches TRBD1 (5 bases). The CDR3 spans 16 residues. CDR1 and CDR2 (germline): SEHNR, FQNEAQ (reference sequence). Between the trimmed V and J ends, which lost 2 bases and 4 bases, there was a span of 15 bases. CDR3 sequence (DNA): TGTGCCAGCAGCTTAATGTCCGGCAGGGCTAATCAGCCCCAGCATTTT. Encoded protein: CASSLMSGRANQPQHF.

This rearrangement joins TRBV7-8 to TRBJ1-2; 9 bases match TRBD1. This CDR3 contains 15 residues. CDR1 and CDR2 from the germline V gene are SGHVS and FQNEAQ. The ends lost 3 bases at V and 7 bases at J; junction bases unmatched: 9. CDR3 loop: CASSFDDRGVSGYTF. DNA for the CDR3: TGTGCCAGCAGCTTTGACGACAGGGGGGTTTCTGGCTACACCTTC.

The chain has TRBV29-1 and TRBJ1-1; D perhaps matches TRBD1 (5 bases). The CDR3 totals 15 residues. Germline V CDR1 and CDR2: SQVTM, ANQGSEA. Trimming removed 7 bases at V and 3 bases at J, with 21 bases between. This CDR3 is CSGKTSGRSDTEAFF. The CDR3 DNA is TGCAGCGGGAAGACCTCAGGGAGGAGCGACACTGAAGCTTTCTTT.

In DNA, the CDR3 is TGTGCCAGCTCACCGTCCAGAAGCGGGACAGGGGTTACTGAAGCTTTCTTT. It specifies CASSPSRSGTGVTEAFF. This chain connects TRBV18 to TRBJ1-1, with 10 bases identical to TRBD1. CDR1 KGHSH and CDR2 LQKENI come from the germline V gene. Losses at the gene ends were 3 bases for V and 5 bases for J; bases not matched to a gene: 12. The CDR3 extends over 17 amino acids.

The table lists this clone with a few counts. The CDR3 region has the DNA TGTGCCAGCTTCGACAGTCCCTACGAGCAGTACTTC. Its translation: CASFDSPYEQYF. The V and J genes are TRBV28 and TRBJ2-7; D may be TRBD1 (5 bases). Germline CDR1 and CDR2: MDHEN and SYDVKM. This CDR3 is 12 amino acids long. V dropped 8 bases and J dropped 2 bases, with 10 bases sitting between them.

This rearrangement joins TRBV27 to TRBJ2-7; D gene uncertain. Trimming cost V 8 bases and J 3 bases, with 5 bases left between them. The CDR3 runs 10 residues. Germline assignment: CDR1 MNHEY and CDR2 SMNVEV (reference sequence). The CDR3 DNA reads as TGTGCCAGCGGCATCTACGAGCAGTACTTC. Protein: CASGIYEQYF.